This passage covers 30 T cell receptor beta chains from one sample sequenced in a study. TCRdb used MiXCR to reprocess the 5' RACE reads, holding one entry per CDR3 protein. The sample yields about 64,000 distinct CDR3 sequences, roughly 23% seen once. The specimen sequenced was memory CD4+ T cells sorted from a lymph node. Subset given: memory CD4+ T cells, CD4+CD45RO+CD25-. The receptors originated from a female donor with breast cancer.

This clonotype was seen a handful of times. The rearrangement links TRBV5-1 to TRBJ2-1; D gene ambiguous. CDR1 and CDR2 from the germline V gene are SGHRS and YFSETQ. Trimming pared 5 bases from V and 4 bases from J, leaving 13 bases between. The CDR3 covers 14 residues. CDR3 DNA sequence: TGCGCCAGCAGGACTTTGGGCTCTTACAATGAGCAGTTCTTC. The encoded protein is CASRTLGSYNEQFF.

This clonotype was counted at least ten times. This chain joins TRBV12-3 or TRBV12-4 and TRBJ1-5, with D maybe TRBD1 (5 bases). The length of the CDR3 is 14 residues. Trimming stripped 5 bases from V and 2 bases from J, with 10 bases between. This chain's CDR3 is CASSPQGGNQPQHF. As DNA, the CDR3 is TGTGCCAGCAGTCCTCAGGGAGGCAATCAGCCCCAGCATTTT.

This rearrangement joins TRBV5-1 to TRBJ2-3; D might be TRBD1 or TRBD2, each matching 5 bases. Germline lookup yields CDR1 SGHRS and CDR2 YFSETQ. V shed 1 base and J shed 3 bases, with 9 bases lying between them. CDR3 length: 14 residues. CDR3 residues: CASSLRDRTDTQYF. The CDR3 DNA reads TGCGCCAGCAGCTTGAGGGACCGGACAGATACGCAGTATTTT.

This clonotype was seen only a few times. CDR3 nucleotide sequence: TGCAGTGCTAGATCCTTGTCGGGGAACACTGAAGCTTTCTTT. This sequence encodes CSARSLSGNTEAFF. The chain employs TRBV20-1 and TRBJ1-1; D unclear. The length of the CDR3 is 14 residues. Germline-derived CDR1 and CDR2 are DFQATT and SNEGSKA (reference sequence). The germline V and J ends were trimmed by 2 bases and 1 base, with 11 bases remaining between them.

The chain carries TRBV20-1 and TRBJ2-1; the match to TRBD2 covers 13 bases. Germline V gene sequence: CDR1 DFQATT, CDR2 SNEGSKA (reference sequence). This CDR3 is built from 18 residues. V lost 2 bases to trimming and J lost 4 bases; unmatched junction nucleotides: 11. The CDR3 coding sequence is TGCAGTGCTAGACGCCCCCTGACTAGCGGGGGGATATACAATGAGCAGTTCTTC. Translated, it gives CSARRPLTSGGIYNEQFF.

This clonotype has ten or more counts. The chain couples TRBV5-1 to TRBJ2-7, with TRBD2 matching 7 bases. The CDR3 loop spans 13 amino acids. In germline, CDR1 is SGHRS, CDR2 YFSETQ. V lost 4 bases and J lost 6; bases outside the gene matches: 7. The CDR3: CASSPDGRGEQYF. As DNA, the CDR3 is TGCGCCAGCAGCCCGGATGGGAGGGGCGAGCAGTACTTC. The full variable domain, completed using reference TRBV5-1 and TRBJ2-7, is KAGVTQTPRYLIKTRGQQVTLSCSPISGHRSVSWYQQTPGQGLQFLFEYFSETQRNKGNFPGRFSGRQFSNSRSEMNVSTLELGDSALYLCASSPDGRGEQYFGPGTRLTVT.

The chain recombines TRBV5-4 with TRBJ2-3; no clear D gene. Per the germline V gene, CDR1 is SGHNT and CDR2 is YYREEE (reference sequence). This CDR3 contains 17 residues. Between the trimmed V and J ends, which lost 0 bases and 0 bases, there was a span of 14 bases. The DNA of the CDR3 is TGTGCCAGCAGCTTGGACCGGAGAGTCACCAGCACAGATACGCAGTATTTT. Amino acid sequence: CASSLDRRVTSTDTQYF. Using reference TRBV5-4 and TRBJ2-3 for the parts outside the CDR3, the full variable domain is ETGVTQSPTHLIKTRGQQVTLRCSSQSGHNTVSWYQQALGQGPQFIFQYYREEENGRGNFPPRFSGLQFPNYSSELNVNALELDDSALYLCASSLDRRVTSTDTQYFGPGTRLTVL.

This clonotype was counted at least ten times. The V call is TRBV4-1, the J call TRBJ2-7, with unresolved D. Trimming removed 8 bases from V and 3 bases from J, with 14 bases in between. From germline, CDR1 is MGHRA and CDR2 YSYEKL. CDR3 length: 13 amino acids. The DNA of the CDR3 is TGCGCCAGCGGTCCAGGACCGGGCTACGAGCAGTACTTC. This codes for CASGPGPGYEQYF.

In its sample, this clonotype was seen many times. The CDR3 here is CASSSRDGDGYTF. CDR3 coding DNA: TGTGCCAGCAGCTCCCGGGACGGAGATGGCTACACCTTC. This rearrangement joins TRBV7-2 to TRBJ1-2; TRBD1 might be the D (5 bases). The germline gives CDR1 SGHTA, CDR2 FQGNSA. The CDR3 spans 13 residues. The V and J ends lost 4 bases and 6 bases respectively, with 12 bases between them.

With regard to this clonotype: Being one base from a much bigger clone, this may be a read error. This chain links TRBV29-1 with TRBJ1-1; no reliable D call. This CDR3 has 11 residues. Germline loops: CDR1 SQVTM, CDR2 ANQGSEA. V gave up 4 bases and J gave up 11 bases, with 14 bases separating them. CDR3 sequence reads: CSVGSDNDAFF. The CDR3 coding sequence is TGCAGCGTTGGGAGTGACAATGATGCTTTCTTT.

Remarks on this clonotype: Lacking the conserved final phenylalanine or tryptophan, this CDR3 likely reflects a read error. This sequence joins TRBV20-1 and TRBJ2-7; 7 positions agree with TRBD2. Germline V lookup: CDR1 DFQATT, CDR2 SNEGSKA (reference sequence). Trimming removed 3 bases from V and 1 base from J; junction bases left unmatched: 6. This CDR3 has 14 residues. CDR3: CSASLDGGSYEQYC. DNA of the CDR3: TGCAGTGCTAGCCTTGACGGGGGGTCCTACGAGCAGTACTGC.

The V and J genes are TRBV19 and TRBJ1-1; D remains unclear. Germline values: CDR1 LNHDA, CDR2 SQIVND (reference sequence). The CDR3 sequence is 12 residues long. V was trimmed by 4 bases and J by 8 bases, leaving 11 bases between them. The CDR3 protein is CASSTRRAEAFF. CDR3 nucleotides: TGTGCCAGTAGTACCAGACGGGCCGAAGCTTTCTTT.

This clonotype was seen only a few times. The rearrangement uses TRBV20-1 and TRBJ2-5, with D hard to call. Trimming pared 6 bases from V and 5 bases from J, leaving 16 bases between. This CDR3 region has 13 residues. From germline, CDR1 is DFQATT and CDR2 SNEGSKA (reference sequence). The CDR3, as DNA: TGCAGTGCCCCAGACCGCGTGGCGGAGACCCAGTACTTC. Its translation: CSAPDRVAETQYF.

This clonotype appeared a few times. This chain connects TRBV28 to TRBJ2-5, with 10 bases matching TRBD2. Germline-derived CDR1 and CDR2 are MDHEN and SYDVKM. The CDR3 is 12 amino acids. V dropped 7 bases and J dropped 4; count of bases not matched to a gene: 0. The CDR3 nucleotides read TGTGCCAGCAAGCGGGAGGGAGAGACCCAGTACTTC. Translation: CASKREGETQYF.

This clonotype was seen more than once but under ten times. CDR3 bases: TGTGCCAGCAGCTTAAGACTAGCGGTGGGGGTGGGAGAGACCCAGTACTTC. Protein: CASSLRLAVGVGETQYF. The chain is built from TRBV5-4 and TRBJ2-5, with TRBD2 matching over 9 bases. V shed 2 bases and J 4 bases; nucleotides not matched to a gene: 12. The CDR3 consists of 17 residues. Germline V gives CDR1 SGHNT, CDR2 YYREEE (reference sequence).

V and J are TRBV7-9 and TRBJ1-1; D not certain. V was clipped by 8 bases and J by 3 bases, with 13 bases between them. CDR1 and CDR2 (germline): SEHNR, FQNEAQ (reference sequence). The CDR3 is made up of 13 amino acids. The CDR3 sequence is CASLPSADTEAFF. The CDR3 DNA is TGTGCCAGCTTGCCATCGGCCGACACTGAAGCTTTCTTT.

The genes are TRBV28 and TRBJ2-7; TRBD1 might be the D (6 bases). Germline CDR1 MDHEN, CDR2 SYDVKM. CDR3 length: 12 residues. V was cut by 5 bases and J by 12 bases, with 17 bases left in between. CDR3 sequence reads: CASSALQGQRYF. CDR3 sequence (DNA): TGTGCCAGCAGTGCTCTACAGGGTCAGCGGTACTTC. The whole variable domain, remainder taken from reference TRBV28 and TRBJ2-7, is DVKVTQSSRYLVKRTGEKVFLECVQDMDHENMFWYRQDPGLGLRLIYFSYDVKMKEKGDIPEGYSVSREKKERFSLILESASTNQTSMYLCASSALQGQRYFGPGTRLTVT.

This clonotype was counted at least ten times. The chain joins TRBV6-2 or TRBV6-3 to TRBJ2-7; possible D gene TRBD1, 6 bases. With 7 bases removed from V and 2 bases from J, the gap between germline ends came to 12 bases. Germline CDR1 MNHEY, CDR2 SVGEGT. This CDR3 is 13 amino acids long. The CDR3: CASMSGQTYEQYF. For the CDR3, the DNA is TGTGCCAGCATGTCAGGACAGACCTACGAGCAGTACTTC.

This clonotype has ten or more counts. The chain combines TRBV6-6 with TRBJ2-2; D possibly corresponds to TRBD2 (5 bases). The CDR3 is 12 residues long. The germline CDR1 and CDR2 sequences are MNHNY and SVGAGI (reference sequence). The V end lost 7 bases, the J end lost 7 bases, and 10 bases lay between the germline ends. The CDR3 here is CASTKRDGELFF. The DNA for the CDR3 is TGTGCCAGCACTAAACGGGACGGGGAGCTGTTTTTT.

With regard to this clonotype: A much larger clone lies one base from this, so it may be a read error. The gene calls are TRBV10-3 and TRBJ2-3; D is perhaps TRBD1 or TRBD2 (5 bases each). CDR1 and CDR2 (germline): ENHRY, SYGVKD. Trimming left V 8 bases short and J 6 bases short, with 15 bases between. This CDR3 is built from 13 residues. The chain's CDR3 is CAIGDGLWDTQYF. The CDR3 DNA reads TGTGCCATCGGGGACGGCCTGTGGGATACGCAGTATTTT.

The genes are TRBV28 and TRBJ2-3; D is ambiguous. This CDR3 is built from 13 residues. V dropped 6 bases and J dropped 4 bases, with 11 bases sitting between them. Germline V gene lookup returns CDR1 MDHEN and CDR2 SYDVKM. The CDR3 protein is CASRAGPSDTQYF. The CDR3 DNA reads as TGTGCCAGCAGGGCAGGTCCTTCAGATACGCAGTATTTT.

This clonotype was recorded many times. The CDR3 DNA sequence: TGTGCCCCGACCCGACTAGCCGGGGAGCTGTTTTTT. This encodes CAPTRLAGELFF. The chain carries TRBV7-3 and TRBJ2-2, with D possibly TRBD2 on 6 matching bases. This CDR3 comprises 12 residues. In germline, CDR1 is SGHTA, CDR2 FQGTGA. The V gene lost 11 bases and the J gene lost 6 bases, with 13 bases spanning the gap. Using reference TRBV7-3 and TRBJ2-2 for the parts outside the CDR3, the full variable domain is GAGVSQTPSNKVTEKGKYVELRCDPISGHTALYWYRQSLGQGPEFLIYFQGTGAADDSGLPNDRFFAVRPEGSVSTLKIQRTERGDSAVYLCAPTRLAGELFFGEGSRLTVL.

This clonotype was detected ten times or more. This rearrangement joins TRBV6-6 to TRBJ2-1, with 10 bases aligning to TRBD2. Germline V CDR1 and CDR2: MNHNY, SVGAGI (reference sequence). The V segment lost 5 bases and the J segment 3 bases; nucleotides outside the gene matches: 7. The CDR3 runs 16 residues. CDR3 coding DNA: TGTGCCAGCAGTACTTCTAGCGGGAGATTCTACAATGAGCAGTTCTTC. Protein sequence: CASSTSSGRFYNEQFF.

The chain uses TRBV29-1 and TRBJ1-5; D ambiguous. V lost 4 bases and J lost 4, with 11 bases in between. The CDR3 loop spans 13 amino acids. Germline-derived CDR1 and CDR2 are SQVTM and ANQGSEA. CDR3 sequence (DNA): TGCAGCGTTGGAAAGGAGAGGAATCAGCCCCAGCATTTT. This sequence encodes CSVGKERNQPQHF.

Points on this clonotype: The conserved closing phenylalanine or tryptophan is absent in this CDR3, likely reflecting a read error. This chain joins TRBV12-3 or TRBV12-4 and TRBJ1-1; no definite D call. The CDR3 runs 13 residues. Trimming removed 6 bases from V and 1 base from J, with 9 bases in between. The CDR3 coding sequence is TGTGCCAGCAGCTTAAAAGGGAACACTGAAGCTTTCATT. Translation: CASSLKGNTEAFI.

This clonotype was recorded a few times. The V call is TRBV20-1, the J call TRBJ1-5; possibly TRBD1 for D (6 bases). V gave up 5 bases and J gave up 6 bases, with 14 bases separating them. The CDR3 has 13 residues. Germline CDR1 and CDR2: DFQATT and SNEGSKA (reference sequence). For the CDR3, the DNA is TGCAGTGCTGCACCAGGGGCGACTCAGCCCCAGCATTTT. It translates to CSAAPGATQPQHF.

This clonotype was seen more than once but under ten times. The gene calls are TRBV4-1 and TRBJ2-7; possible D gene TRBD2, 5 bases. The CDR3 is made up of 17 amino acids. Trimming took off 1 base at V and 0 bases at J, with 16 bases between the two ends. The germline V gene encodes CDR1 MGHRA and CDR2 YSYEKL. CDR3 sequence (DNA): TGCGCCAGCAGCCAAGGGGAGAGGCGAGGAGCCTCCTACGAGCAGTACTTC. Protein: CASSQGERRGASYEQYF.

The sample holds a few counts of this clonotype. This chain joins TRBV5-1 and TRBJ1-1; the D gene is possibly TRBD1 (5 bases). This CDR3 region has 13 residues. CDR1 is SGHRS, CDR2 YFSETQ, per germline. Trimming removed 3 bases from V and 1 base from J, with 7 bases in between. The CDR3 bases are TGCGCCAGCAGCTCGACAGCGAACACTGAAGCTTTCTTT. This sequence encodes CASSSTANTEAFF.

Comment on this clonotype: A much larger clone lies one base from this, so it may be a read error. V is TRBV7-9 and J is TRBJ1-1, with D uncertain. V shed 6 bases and J shed 4 bases, with 12 bases lying between them. This CDR3 is built from 13 residues. Germline V gives CDR1 SEHNR, CDR2 FQNEAQ (reference sequence). DNA of the CDR3: TGTGCCAGCAGATTAACACGCGGCACTGAAGCTTTCTTT. Protein sequence: CASRLTRGTEAFF.

This clonotype was found many times. This chain uses TRBV6-5 with TRBJ1-4, with a weak D call TRBD1 (6 bases). Germline values: CDR1 MNHEY, CDR2 SVGAGI. Between the trimmed V and J ends, which lost 2 bases and 6 bases, there was a span of 10 bases. The CDR3 length is 14 residues. CDR3: CASSYGGHDEKLFF. The CDR3 DNA reads TGTGCCAGCAGTTACGGGGGACATGATGAAAAACTGTTTTTT.